The rows below give T cell receptor beta chains drawn from one sample of a study of cytomegalovirus exposure and HLA in healthy donors. Profiling relied on immunoSEQ multiplex PCR, and the TCRdb table lists in-frame clones only, not all of them. The sample records about 82,000 clones, 55% to 70% being singletons. The sequenced sample consisted of PBMCs. The receptors derive from a woman between 45 and 60 years old in good health and CMV-seropositive. Each CDR3 is given with its conserved first and last residue. A D gene is named only where the DNA matches it firmly. Clone size is not always given. Where it is, it says once, few, many or a class for expanded clones.

>TRBD1|TRBJ1-2|TRBV5-1|-
CASSLGGTGRYGYTF
TGCGCCAGCAGCTTGGGGGGGACAGGGCGATACGGCTACACCTTC
>TRBD1|TRBJ2-3|TRBV4-2|-
CASSHGQGTTDTQYF
TGTGCCAGCAGCCACGGACAGGGGACGACAGATACGCAGTATTTT
>TRBD1|TRBJ1-1|TRBV28|few
CASSLGQGTTEAFF
TGTGCCAGCAGTCTGGGACAGGGGACTACTGAAGCTTTCTTT
>-|TRBJ1-2|TRBV28|-
CASRGAAGVNYGYTF
TGTGCCAGCAGAGGGGCAGCCGGTGTAAACTATGGCTACACCTTC
>-|TRBJ2-2|TRBV5-1|-
CASSFNRDVGELFF
TGCGCCAGCAGCTTCAACAGGGATGTCGGGGAGCTGTTTTTT
>-|TRBJ2-2|TRBV28|-
CASSFIGRVLTGELFF
TGTGCCAGCAGTTTCATCGGCAGGGTCCTCACCGGGGAGCTGTTTTTT
>-|TRBJ1-2|TRBV6-6|-
CASTFIGTVDGYTF
TGTGCCAGCACCTTTATCGGGACTGTCGATGGCTACACCTTC
>-|TRBJ2-1|TRBV28|once
CASSEPIRVNEQFF
TGTGCCAGCAGTGAGCCCATTCGGGTTAATGAGCAGTTCTTC
>TRBD2|TRBJ2-1|TRBV2|few
CASRQLAGDPNEQFF
TGTGCCAGCAGACAACTAGCGGGGGACCCAAATGAGCAGTTCTTC
>TRBD2|TRBJ2-3|TRBV7-9|-
CASSPSGGATNTQYF
TGTGCCAGCAGTCCCAGCGGGGGGGCCACAAATACGCAGTATTTT
>TRBD1|TRBJ2-3|TRBV29-1|-
CSGTGKGGTDTQYF
TGCAGCGGGACAGGGAAAGGCGGCACAGATACGCAGTATTTT
>-|TRBJ1-4|TRBV28|few
CASKDDNRAEKLFF
TGTGCCAGCAAAGACGACAACAGAGCTGAAAAACTGTTTTTT
>TRBD1|TRBJ2-5|TRBV11-1|-
CASSNHRGTGETQYF
TGTGCCAGCAGTAACCACAGGGGGACGGGGGAGACCCAGTACTTC
>-|TRBJ1-2|TRBV5-1|-
CASSLEGRVVGGYTF
TGCGCCAGCAGCTTGGAGGGCAGGGTAGTAGGTGGCTACACCTTC
>TRBD2|TRBJ2-5|TRBV5-1|-
CASSWTSGPLQETQYF
TGCGCCAGCAGCTGGACTAGCGGTCCCTTACAAGAGACCCAGTACTTC
>-|TRBJ1-5|TRBV6-6|-
CASSYSLYSNQPQHF
TGTGCCAGCAGTTACTCCCTTTATAGCAATCAGCCCCAGCATTTT
>-|TRBJ1-2|TRBV27|-
CASSLGAQGFYGYTF
TGTGCCAGCAGTTTAGGTGCACAGGGCTTCTATGGCTACACCTTC
>-|TRBJ1-6|TRBV28|once
CASTPQGGSYNSPLHF
TGTGCCAGCACCCCTCAGGGAGGGTCCTATAATTCACCCCTCCACTTT
>TRBD2|TRBJ2-3|TRBV19|-
CASSMGRLADTQYF
TGTGCCAGTAGTATGGGGCGACTAGCGGATACGCAGTATTTT
>-|TRBJ2-7|TRBV27|-
CASSPQRWTGRGTEQYF
TGTGCCAGCAGTCCTCAACGATGGACAGGGAGGGGAACCGAGCAGTACTTC
>-|TRBJ2-1|TRBV2|-
CASQTRSYNEQFF
TGTGCCAGCCAGACTAGGTCCTACAATGAGCAGTTCTTC
>TRBD1|TRBJ1-4|TRBV19|-
CASSYTGVETNEKLFF
TGTGCCAGTAGTTACACAGGGGTGGAGACTAATGAAAAACTGTTTTTT
>TRBD1|TRBJ1-5|TRBV6-5|-
CASRTGRQPQHF
TGTGCCAGCAGGACAGGGCGACAGCCCCAGCATTTT
>-|TRBJ1-3|TRBV30|-
CAWKRGTNGNTIYF
TGTGCCTGGAAGAGGGGGACGAATGGAAACACCATATATTTT
>TRBD2|TRBJ2-4|TRBV19|-
CASTGTSGAKNIQYF
TGTGCCAGTACCGGGACTAGCGGCGCCAAAAACATTCAGTACTTC
>TRBD1|TRBJ1-1|TRBV19|-
CASSKQTGPMNTEAFF
TGTGCCAGTAGTAAACAGACAGGGCCTATGAACACTGAAGCTTTCTTT